This TCR beta chain was sequenced in a study of blood T cell repertoires in COVID-19. Study overall: Samples came from the United States, Italy and Spain, spanning acute and convalescent COVID-19. PBMCs, B-cell-depleted T cells, or T cells provided the cDNA or gDNA that made up the material.

Germline V gene lookup returns CDR1 SGHAT and CDR2 FQDESV (reference sequence). J gave up 6 bases and V 5 bases, and 6 bases lay outside the gene matches. The CDR3 consists of 13 residues. In the source study's methods: Reference gene primer amplification gave estimated nucleated cell counts. Assay: immunoSEQ multiplex PCR; the TCRdb copy retains only in-frame clones and omits some. V, J and clone size derive from that table, while D and trimming were established from the DNA sequence. The sample has about 63,000 clones, 70% to 80% seen once; the top ten hold approximately 52%. Sequenced material: peripheral blood. The V gene is TRBV11-1, the J gene TRBJ2-7; 8 bases match TRBD1. The source of this sequence is a woman older than 75 with acute or convalescent COVID-19. CDR3 sequence reads: CASSVGQGLEQYF. CDR3 DNA sequence: TGTGCCAGCAGCGTAGGACAGGGCCTCGAGCAGTACTTC.